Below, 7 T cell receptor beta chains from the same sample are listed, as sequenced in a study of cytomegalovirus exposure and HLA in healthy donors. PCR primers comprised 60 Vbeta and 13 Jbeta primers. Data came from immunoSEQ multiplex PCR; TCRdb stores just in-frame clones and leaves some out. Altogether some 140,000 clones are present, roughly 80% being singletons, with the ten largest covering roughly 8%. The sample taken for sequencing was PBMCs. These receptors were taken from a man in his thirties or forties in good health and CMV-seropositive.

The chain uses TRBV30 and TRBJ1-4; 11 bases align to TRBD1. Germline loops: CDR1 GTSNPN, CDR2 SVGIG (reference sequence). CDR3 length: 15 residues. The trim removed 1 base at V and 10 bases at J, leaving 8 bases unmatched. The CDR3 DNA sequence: TGTGCCTGGAGTGCCCCGGGACAGGGGGTACCAAAACTGTTTTTT. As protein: CAWSAPGQGVPKLFF.

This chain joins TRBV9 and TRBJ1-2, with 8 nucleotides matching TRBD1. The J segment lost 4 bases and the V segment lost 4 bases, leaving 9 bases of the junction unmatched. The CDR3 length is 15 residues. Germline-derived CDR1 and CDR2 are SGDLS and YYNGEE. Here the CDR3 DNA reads TGTGCCAGCAGCTCAGGACAGGGAGACCCCTATGGCTACACCTTC. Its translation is CASSSGQGDPYGYTF.

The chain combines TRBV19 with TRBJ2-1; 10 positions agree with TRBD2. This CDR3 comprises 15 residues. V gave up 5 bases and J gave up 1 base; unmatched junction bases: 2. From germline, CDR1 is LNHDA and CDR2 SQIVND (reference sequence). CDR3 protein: CASSRSGGSYNEQFF. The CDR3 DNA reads TGTGCCAGTAGTCGTAGCGGGGGGTCCTACAATGAGCAGTTCTTC.

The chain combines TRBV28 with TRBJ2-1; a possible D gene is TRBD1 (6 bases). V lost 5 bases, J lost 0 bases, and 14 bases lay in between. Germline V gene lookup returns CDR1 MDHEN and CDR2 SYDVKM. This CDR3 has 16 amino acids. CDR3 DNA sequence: TGTGCCAGCAGTGTTACAGGGTCAAGCTCCTACAATGAGCAGTTCTTC. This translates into CASSVTGSSSYNEQFF.

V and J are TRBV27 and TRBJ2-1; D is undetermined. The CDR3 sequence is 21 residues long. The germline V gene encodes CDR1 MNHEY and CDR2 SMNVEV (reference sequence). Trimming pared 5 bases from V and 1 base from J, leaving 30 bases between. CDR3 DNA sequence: TGTGCCAGCAGTCTACTCCCGCCCTTTATCCACGGCTTGGAGTCCTACAATGAGCAGTTCTTC. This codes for CASSLLPPFIHGLESYNEQFF.

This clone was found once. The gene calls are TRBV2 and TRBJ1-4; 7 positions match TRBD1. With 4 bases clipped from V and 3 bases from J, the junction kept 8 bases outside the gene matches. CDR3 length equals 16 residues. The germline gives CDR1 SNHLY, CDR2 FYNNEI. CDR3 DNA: TGTGCCAGCAGTGGGAGCAGGGGGATTCCTAATGAAAAACTGTTTTTT. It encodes CASSGSRGIPNEKLFF.

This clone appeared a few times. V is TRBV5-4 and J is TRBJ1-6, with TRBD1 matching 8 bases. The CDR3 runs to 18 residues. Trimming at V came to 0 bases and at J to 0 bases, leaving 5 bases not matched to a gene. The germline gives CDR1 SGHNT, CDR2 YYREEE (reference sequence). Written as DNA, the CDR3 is TGTGCCAGCAGCTTGGTCGGACAGGGAGGCTCCTATAATTCACCCCTCCACTTT. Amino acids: CASSLVGQGGSYNSPLHF.